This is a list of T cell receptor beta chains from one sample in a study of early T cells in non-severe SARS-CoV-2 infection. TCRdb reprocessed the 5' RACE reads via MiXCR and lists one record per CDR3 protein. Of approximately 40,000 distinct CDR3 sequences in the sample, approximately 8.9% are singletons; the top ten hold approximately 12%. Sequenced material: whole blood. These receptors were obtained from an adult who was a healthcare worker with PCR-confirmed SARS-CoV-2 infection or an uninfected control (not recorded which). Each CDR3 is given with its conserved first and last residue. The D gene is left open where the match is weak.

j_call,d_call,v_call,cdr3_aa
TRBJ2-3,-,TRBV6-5,CASSAAQGLGITDTQYF
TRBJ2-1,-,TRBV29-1,CSGWDNEQFF
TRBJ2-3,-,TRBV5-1,CASSLVLPGGTDTQYF
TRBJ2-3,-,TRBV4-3,CASSQEGRGGTDTQYF
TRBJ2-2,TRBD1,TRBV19,CASTWTGDTGELFF
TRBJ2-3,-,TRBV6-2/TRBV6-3,CASSAKESDTQYF
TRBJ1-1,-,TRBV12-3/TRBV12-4,CASSFRPQNTEAFF
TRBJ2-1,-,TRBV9,CASSIEWVASHEQFF
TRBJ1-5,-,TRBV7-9,CASSSQEGIQPQHF
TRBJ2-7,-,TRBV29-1,CSVELVDGSDEQYF
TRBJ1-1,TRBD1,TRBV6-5,CASRRTGAEAFF
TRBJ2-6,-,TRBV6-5,CASSLGRNNVLTF
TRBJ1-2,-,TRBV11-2,CASSLERTDYGYTF
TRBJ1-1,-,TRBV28,CATFRVGATNTEAFF
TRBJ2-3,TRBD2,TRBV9,CASSVGLAGTDTQYF
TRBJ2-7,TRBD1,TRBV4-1,CASSHPDRASYEQYF
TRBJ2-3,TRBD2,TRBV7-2,CASSTRTSGGPDTQYF
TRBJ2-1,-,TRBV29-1,CSVDRSSYNEQFF
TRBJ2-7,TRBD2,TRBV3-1,CASSQGLAGGYEQYF
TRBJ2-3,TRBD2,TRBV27,CASSLRRLGGYTQYF
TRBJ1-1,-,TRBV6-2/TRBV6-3,CASSYPHNTEAFF
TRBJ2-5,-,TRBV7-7,CASSEVGGLGETQYF
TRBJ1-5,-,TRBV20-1,CSAQTRNSNQPQHF
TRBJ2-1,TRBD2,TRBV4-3,CASSQDRLAGLSSYNEQFF
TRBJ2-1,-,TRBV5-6,CASSLWGQFVEQFF
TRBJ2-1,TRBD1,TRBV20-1,CSAEDRGVPNEQFF
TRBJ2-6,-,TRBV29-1,CSAQGSGANVLTF
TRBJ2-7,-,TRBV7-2,CASSLDGGGVYEQYF
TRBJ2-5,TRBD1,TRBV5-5,CATEPGEDRGLETQYF
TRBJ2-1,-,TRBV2,CASSVENNEQFF
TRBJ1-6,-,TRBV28,CASSRDLSSYNSPLHF
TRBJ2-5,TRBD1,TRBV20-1,CSGNRGIQETQYF
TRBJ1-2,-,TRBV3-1,CASSPVDARGEYGYTF
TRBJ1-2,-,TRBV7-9,CASSLVVPRDGYTF
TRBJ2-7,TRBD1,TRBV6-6,CASSYSTRGKTYEQYF
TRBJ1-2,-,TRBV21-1,CASISRHYGYTF
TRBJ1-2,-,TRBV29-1,CSVDAGESYGYTF
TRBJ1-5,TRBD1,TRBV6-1,CASSEEEGAGNQPQHF
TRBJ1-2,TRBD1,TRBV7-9,CASSPPGQGYNYGYTF
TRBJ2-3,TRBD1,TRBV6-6,CASSPPGQGSDTQYF
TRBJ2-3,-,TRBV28,CASRRGAGDTQYF
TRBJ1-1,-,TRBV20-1,CSARKGDTEAFF